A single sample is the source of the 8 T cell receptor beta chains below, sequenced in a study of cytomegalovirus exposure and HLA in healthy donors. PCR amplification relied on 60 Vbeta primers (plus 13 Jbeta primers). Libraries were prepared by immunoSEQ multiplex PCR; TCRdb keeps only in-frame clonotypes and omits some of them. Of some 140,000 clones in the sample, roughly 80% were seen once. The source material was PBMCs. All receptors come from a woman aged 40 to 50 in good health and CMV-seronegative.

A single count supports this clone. The CDR3 is CASSRQGVGTGELFF. CDR3 DNA sequence: TGTGCCAGCAGCCGACAGGGAGTAGGAACCGGGGAGCTGTTTTTT. The chain links TRBV27 to TRBJ2-2; 7 bases are shared with TRBD1. CDR3 length: 15 amino acids. Germline V gene sequence: CDR1 MNHEY, CDR2 SMNVEV (reference sequence). The junction had 9 bases not matched to a gene; V was cut back by 6 bases and J by 5 bases.

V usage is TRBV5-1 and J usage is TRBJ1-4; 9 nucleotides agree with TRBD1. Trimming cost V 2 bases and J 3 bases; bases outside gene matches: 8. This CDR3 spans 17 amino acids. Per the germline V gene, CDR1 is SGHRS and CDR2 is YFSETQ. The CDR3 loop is CASSLGTGTRANEKLFF. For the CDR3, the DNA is TGCGCCAGCAGCTTAGGGACAGGGACTCGGGCTAATGAAAAACTGTTTTTT. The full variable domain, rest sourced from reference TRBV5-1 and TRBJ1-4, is KAGVTQTPRYLIKTRGQQVTLSCSPISGHRSVSWYQQTPGQGLQFLFEYFSETQRNKGNFPGRFSGRQFSNSRSEMNVSTLELGDSALYLCASSLGTGTRANEKLFFGSGTQLSVL.

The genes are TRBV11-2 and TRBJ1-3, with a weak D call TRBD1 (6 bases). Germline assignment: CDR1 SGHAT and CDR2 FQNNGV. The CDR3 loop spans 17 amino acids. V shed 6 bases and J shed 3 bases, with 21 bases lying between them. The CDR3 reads CASSPNPRGGVGNTIYF. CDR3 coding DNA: TGTGCCAGCAGTCCCAACCCCCGAGGGGGTGTTGGAAACACCATATATTTT.

CDR3 sequence: CASSFPRQGAADTQYF. The CDR3 DNA reads TGTGCCAGCAGCTTCCCTCGACAGGGGGCGGCAGATACGCAGTATTTT. V gene TRBV5-4 combines with J gene TRBJ2-3, with 10 bases that match TRBD1. J was trimmed by 4 bases and V by 2 bases; bases with no gene match: 7. Germline loops: CDR1 SGHNT, CDR2 YYREEE (reference sequence). This CDR3 contains 16 residues.

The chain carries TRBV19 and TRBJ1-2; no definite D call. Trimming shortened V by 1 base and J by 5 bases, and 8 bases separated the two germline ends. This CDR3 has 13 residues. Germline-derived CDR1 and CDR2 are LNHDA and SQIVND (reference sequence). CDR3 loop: CASSIAPGYGYTF. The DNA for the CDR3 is TGTGCCAGTAGTATAGCGCCGGGGTATGGCTACACCTTC.

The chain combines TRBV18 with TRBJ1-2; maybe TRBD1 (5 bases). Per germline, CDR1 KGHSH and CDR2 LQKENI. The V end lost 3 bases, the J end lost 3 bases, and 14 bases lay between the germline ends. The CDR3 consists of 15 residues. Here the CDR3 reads CASSPSRGKDYGYTF. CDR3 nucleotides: TGTGCCAGCTCACCTAGCCGGGGGAAAGACTATGGCTACACCTTC. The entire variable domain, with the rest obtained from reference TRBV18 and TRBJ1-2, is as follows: NAGVMQNPRHLVRRRGQEARLRCSPMKGHSHVYWYRQLPEEGLKFMVYLQKENIIDESGMPKERFSAEFPKEGPSILRIQQVVRGDSAAYFCASSPSRGKDYGYTFGSGTRLTVV.

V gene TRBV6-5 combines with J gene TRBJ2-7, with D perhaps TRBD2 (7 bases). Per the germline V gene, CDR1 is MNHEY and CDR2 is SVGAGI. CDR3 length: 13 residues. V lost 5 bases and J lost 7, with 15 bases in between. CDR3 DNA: TGTGCCAGCAGTCAGGGGAGGGGTAGGGAGCAGTACTTC. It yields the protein CASSQGRGREQYF.

The CDR3 spells CASSQGLGQGNEQYF. DNA for the CDR3: TGCGCCAGCAGCCAAGGCTTAGGACAGGGGAACGAGCAGTACTTC. The V call is TRBV4-1, the J call TRBJ2-7; 9 bases fit TRBD1. CDR1 and CDR2 (germline): MGHRA, YSYEKL. The CDR3 extends over 15 amino acids. J was trimmed by 5 bases and V by 1 base; bases with no gene match: 6.